This is a list of T cell receptor beta chains from one sample in a study of blood T cell repertoires in COVID-19. Assay used: immunoSEQ multiplex PCR; TCRdb lists only in-frame clones, some missing. The data show 400,000 to 550,000 clones, nearly 90% seen once. Source material: PBMCs or T cells enriched from blood (not recorded which). The source is a woman in her late teens or twenties with acute COVID-19. The CDR3 runs from the conserved cysteine through the conserved F or W. The size of a clone is reported for some rows only, either as once, few or many, or as a class for expanded clones.

>TRBV6-4|once|15
CASSEGGRVNYGYTF
>TRBV5-3|NA|16
CARSHRRDRSTYEQYF
>TRBV24-1|NA|13
CATRAARNTEAFF
>TRBV14|NA|16
CASSLYQQGGGYGYTF
>TRBV27|NA|15
CASSFRAGYNEKLFF
>TRBV7-9|NA|11
CAVGSQNIQYF
>TRBV11-2|NA|17
CASSLDPGTGKAYGYTF
>TRBV3-1/TRBV3-2|NA|13
CASSPAGGGEQYF
>TRBV15|NA|18
CATSRDPLAPGVTDTQYF
>TRBV6-2/TRBV6-3|NA|16
CASSYDRAANPYEQYF
>TRBV6-2/TRBV6-3|few|14
CASSWGLFQETQYF
>TRBV5-6|NA|15
CASSEKDRANQPQHF
>TRBV28|few|15
CASSSGTTGYNEQFF
>TRBV11-2|NA|14
CASRSRSSGNTIYF
>TRBV11-2|few|15
CASSLDGRQGNGYTF
>TRBV21-1|NA|15
CASSLRTGYDQPQHF